This T cell receptor beta chain is from a study of cytomegalovirus exposure and HLA in healthy donors (TCRdb year 2017). Describing the broader study: According to a later analysis, the roughly 120 validation repertoires were produced on the same platform as the 666 repertoires of the first cohort. The study aimed to test whether signatures of past pathogen exposure could be identified by cataloging public T cell receptors. A separate validation cohort of roughly 120 different subjects was used in addition to the roughly 640-subject first cohort. To predict cytomegalovirus infection status, the study combined high-throughput TCR immunosequencing, statistical association of individual TCRs with disease status, and machine learning. The full study reports these points: In vitro tests confirmed that a few of the cytomegalovirus-associated TCR beta chains recognize cytomegalovirus antigens. Across donors, most TCR sequences were observed very rarely, whereas some public TCRs were present in many individuals. The authors suggested that the approach could potentially be generalized to other disease states and immunological phenotypes. A later analysis lacked HLA typing for the validation cohort, so it scored co-occurrence in that cohort across all 120 or so repertoires. In a later analysis, TCRs clustered in the first cohort were found to also tend to co-occur in the 110 or so validation repertoires, with 85% to 95% of cluster scores above 0. A total of roughly 160 TCR beta chains were listed by the study as associated with cytomegalovirus. In both the original and validation cohorts, the classifier was reported to diagnose cytomegalovirus status with high specificity and sensitivity.

Based on the germline V gene, the CDR1 and CDR2 sequences are SGHAT and FQNNGV. There are 17 amino acids in the CDR3, from cysteine to phenylalanine inclusive. Solely the CDR3 DNA is kept, with 51 bases framed from the first base. The germline V and J ends show losses of 1 base and 0 bases respectively, and no gene match explains 7 bases of the junction. Library preparation was by the immunoSEQ multiplex PCR assay. Regarding the original processing steps: A statistical classification framework was developed to diagnose cytomegalovirus status using the catalog of TCR beta chain sequences. TCRdb's version of the immuneACCESS table is confined to in-frame rearrangements and falls short of the full clone set. An unresolved V gene accounts for under half of the shortfall where checked; the remainder is of unknown origin. V and J calls and clone size are given by that table; D and trimming were obtained from the DNA. The sample contains 150,000 to 200,000 clones, 89% of them found a single time. The ten top clones hold 10% of the sample.

A remark on this clone: It lacks a known antigen. No per-base quality is available; no much larger clone lies one base away.

Donors formed part of the validation cohort, which comprised fewer than 150 subjects and was distinct from the first cohort of several hundred subjects. The sequenced sample was PBMCs. This chain is built from TRBV11-2 and TRBJ1-2, and 8 junction bases match TRBD1. This clonotype was obtained from a young woman in good health and CMV-seropositive. DNA sequence: TGTGCCAGCAGCTTAGGGACAGGGATGTCGGCTAACTATGGCTACACCTTC. It codes for CASSLGTGMSANYGYTF.